One and the same sample provided the 14 T cell receptor beta chains below, sequenced in a study of OX40 agonist ivuxolimab in advanced cancers. The protocol was immunoSEQ multiplex PCR, while the TCRdb copy is restricted to in-frame clones and leaves out a portion. In the table there are about 57,000 clones, approximately 95% of which are singletons. This specimen was CD4+ or CD8+ T cells sorted from blood, taken in a trial of the OX40 agonist ivuxolimab. The origin of the receptors is an adult with an advanced solid tumor such as melanoma, head and neck, liver or kidney cancer.

The CDR3 DNA follows: TGCAGCGTCTCCGGGTTAACCTCTGGGGCCAACGTCCTGACTTTC. This gives the protein CSVSGLTSGANVLTF. The chain recombines TRBV29-1 with TRBJ2-6; unclear D gene. CDR3 size: 15 residues. Deletions cut 6 bases from V and 0 bases from J, with 12 bases between. Germline values: CDR1 SQVTM, CDR2 ANQGSEA.

The chain employs TRBV11-2 and TRBJ2-7; perhaps TRBD2 as D (6 bases). CDR1 and CDR2 from the germline V gene are SGHAT and FQNNGV. This CDR3 has 16 residues. The germline V and J ends were trimmed by 1 base and 4 bases, with 17 bases remaining between them. This CDR3 reads CASSLVGPSVRYEQYF. CDR3 bases: TGTGCCAGCAGCTTAGTGGGACCTAGCGTCCGTTACGAGCAGTACTTC.

A single count supports this clone. The chain links TRBV13 to TRBJ2-5; the match to TRBD2 covers 9 bases. The CDR3 runs 14 residues. Per the germline V gene, CDR1 is PRHDT and CDR2 is FYEKMQ (reference sequence). The junction had 4 bases not matched to a gene; V was cut back by 3 bases and J by 5 bases. The chain's CDR3 is CASSFSGGMETQYF. CDR3 DNA: TGTGCCAGCAGCTTTAGCGGGGGTATGGAGACCCAGTACTTC.

This chain links TRBV13 with TRBJ2-7, with TRBD2 matching 9 bases. This CDR3 has 17 amino acids. The germline V gene encodes CDR1 PRHDT and CDR2 FYEKMQ (reference sequence). V trimming: 0 bases; J trimming: 9 bases; junction bases outside the gene matches: 15. This CDR3 reads CASSLGGQTSGLFGQYF. Written as DNA, the CDR3 is TGTGCCAGCAGCTTAGGGGGGCAGACTAGCGGACTCTTTGGGCAGTACTTC.

The chain employs TRBV15 and TRBJ2-2; D might be TRBD1 (5 bases). The CDR3 sequence is 14 residues long. Germline V lookup: CDR1 LNHNV, CDR2 YYDKDF (reference sequence). Trimming left V 3 bases short and J 1 base short, with 6 bases between. CDR3 nucleotides: TGTGCCACCAGCAGGACAGAGAACACCGGGGAGCTGTTTTTT. Translating it yields CATSRTENTGELFF.

The gene calls are TRBV7-9 and TRBJ2-7, with D maybe TRBD2 (7 bases). V lost 8 bases to trimming and J lost 6 bases, with 17 bases between them. The germline gives CDR1 SEHNR, CDR2 FQNEAQ (reference sequence). The CDR3 covers 13 residues. CDR3 loop: CASGTQGRGEQYF. The CDR3 DNA reads TGTGCCAGCGGTACTCAGGGGAGGGGCGAGCAGTACTTC.

This chain joins TRBV11-2 and TRBJ2-1; tentatively, D is TRBD1 or TRBD2 (5 bases each). CDR3 length equals 13 residues. CDR1 is SGHAT and CDR2 is FQNNGV in the germline V gene. Trimming took off 1 base at V and 6 bases at J, with 7 bases between the two ends. CDR3 sequence reads: CASSLAGTNEQFF. The CDR3, as DNA: TGTGCCAGCAGCTTAGCCGGGACCAATGAGCAGTTCTTC.

Worth noting for this clone: Other DNA sequences of this sample code for an identical CDR3. CDR3 nucleotides: TGTGCCAGCAGTGAGGCAGGGTCGGGCGAAAAACTGTTTTTT. As protein: CASSEAGSGEKLFF. This chain links TRBV25-1 with TRBJ1-4; D is perhaps TRBD1 (5 bases). Germline V CDR1 and CDR2: MGHDK, SYGVNS. The CDR3 consists of 14 residues. The V end was cut by 3 bases, the J end by 8 bases, with 13 bases between.

This clone was recorded at least ten times. The V and J genes are TRBV5-1 and TRBJ2-7; unclear D gene. CDR1 is SGHRS, CDR2 YFSETQ, per germline. This CDR3 comprises 14 residues. Deletions cut 1 base from V and 3 bases from J, with 11 bases between. CDR3 DNA: TGCGCCAGCAGCTTGCGTAGGGTGGACTACGAGCAGTACTTC. It specifies CASSLRRVDYEQYF.

The V call is TRBV5-4, the J call TRBJ2-3, with TRBD2 as a possible D gene (6 bases). The ends were cut back, 2 bases at V and 0 bases at J, with 10 bases in the middle. The CDR3 loop spans 15 amino acids. Germline CDR1 reads SGHNT; CDR2 reads YYREEE (reference sequence). The CDR3 DNA is TGTGCCAGCAGCTTATGGGCGGGGAGCACAGATACGCAGTATTTT. Its translation is CASSLWAGSTDTQYF.

J is TRBJ2-7 and V is TRBV4-2; 8 bases align to TRBD1. The CDR3 contains 15 residues. Trimming took 0 bases from V and 2 from J; bases not matched to a gene: 3. Per germline, CDR1 LGHNA and CDR2 YNFKEQ. This CDR3 reads CASSQDEDRAYEQYF. The CDR3 bases are TGTGCCAGCAGCCAAGATGAGGACAGGGCCTACGAGCAGTACTTC.

The chain uses TRBV7-8 and TRBJ1-5, with a possible D match to TRBD1 (5 bases). The length of the CDR3 is 15 residues. Germline CDR1 reads SGHVS; CDR2 reads FQNEAQ. V shed 5 bases and J shed 0 bases, with 11 bases lying between them. CDR3 region: CASSPHRGSNQPQHF. The CDR3 nucleotides are TGTGCCAGCAGCCCCCATAGGGGTAGCAATCAGCCCCAGCATTTT.

In nucleotides, the CDR3 is TGCGCCAGCGGGCTAGCGGGGGCCTACGAGCAGTACTTC. This translates into CASGLAGAYEQYF. This chain joins TRBV10-2 and TRBJ2-7, with 10 nucleotides matching TRBD2. This CDR3 has 13 amino acids. Germline V gene data show CDR1 as WSHSY and CDR2 as SAAADI. J was trimmed by 2 bases and V by 8 bases; bases with no gene match: 3.

The chain is built from TRBV9 and TRBJ2-7; maybe TRBD1 (5 bases). CDR1 and CDR2 (germline): SGDLS, YYNGEE. CDR3 length equals 15 residues. Trimming took off 2 bases at V and 4 bases at J, with 16 bases between the two ends. The CDR3 bases are TGTGCCAGCAGCGTGGGGCAAGGGCAGTTGTACGAGCAGTACTTC. Translation: CASSVGQGQLYEQYF.